The clone carrying this TCR beta chain was seen just once. The antigen remains undetermined. The germline V and J ends were trimmed by 0 bases and 4 bases, with 10 bases remaining between them. Germline V gene lookup returns CDR1 KGHSH and CDR2 LQKENI. This CDR3 region has 14 residues. Each participant with HIV received care in the United States. The samples, holding about 0.9-11 million cryopreserved PBMC, were thawed before DNA extraction was carried out. This sample stems from a study of long-term antiretroviral therapy in people with HIV. Study-level results: ART adherence, viral resistance and therapy changes were undocumented.

The assay, immunoSEQ v3.0, was run at survey level. The method was immunoSEQ multiplex PCR; TCRdb's version includes in-frame clones alone and lacks a portion of them. The sample lists around 20,000 clones, around 77% occurring once. The chain uses TRBV18 and TRBJ2-7; no reliable D call. This TCR was recovered from a man between 50 and 59 years old with HIV. The material was unsorted PBMCs, obtained 2.2 years after starting antiretroviral therapy. The CDR3 protein is CASSPPIGSYEQYF. The CDR3 coding sequence is TGTGCCAGCTCACCACCGATCGGCTCTTACGAGCAGTACTTC.